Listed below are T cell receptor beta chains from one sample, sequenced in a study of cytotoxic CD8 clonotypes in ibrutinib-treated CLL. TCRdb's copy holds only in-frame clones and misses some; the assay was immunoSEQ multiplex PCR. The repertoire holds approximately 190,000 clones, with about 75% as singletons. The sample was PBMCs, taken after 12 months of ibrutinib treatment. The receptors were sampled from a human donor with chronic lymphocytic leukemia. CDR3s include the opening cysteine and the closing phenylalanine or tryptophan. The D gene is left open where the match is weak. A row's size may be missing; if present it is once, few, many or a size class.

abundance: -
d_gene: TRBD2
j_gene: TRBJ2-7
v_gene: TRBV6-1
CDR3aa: CASRAGTSLYEQYF
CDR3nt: TGTGCCAGCAGAGCCGGGACTAGTCTTTACGAGCAGTACTTC

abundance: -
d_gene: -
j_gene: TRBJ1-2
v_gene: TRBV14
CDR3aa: CASSQITDYGYTF
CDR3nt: TGTGCCAGCAGCCAAATCACGGACTATGGCTACACCTTC

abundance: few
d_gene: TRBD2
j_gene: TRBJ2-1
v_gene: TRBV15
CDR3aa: CATSRGLAGEHEQFF
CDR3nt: TGTGCCACCAGCAGAGGACTAGCGGGAGAGCATGAGCAGTTCTTC

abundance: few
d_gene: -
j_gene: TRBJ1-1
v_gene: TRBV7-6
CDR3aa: CASSPRSGQLNTEAFF
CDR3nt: TGTGCCAGCAGCCCGCGCTCCGGACAGTTGAACACTGAAGCTTTCTTT

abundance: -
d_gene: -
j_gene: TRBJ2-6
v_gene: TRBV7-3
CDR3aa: CASSPGLLSGANVLTF
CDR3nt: TGTGCCAGCAGCCCCGGACTACTTTCTGGGGCCAACGTCCTGACTTTC

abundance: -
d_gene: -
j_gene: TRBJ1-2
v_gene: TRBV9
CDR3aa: CASSVGANYGYTF
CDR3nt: TGTGCCAGCAGCGTGGGCGCTAACTATGGCTACACCTTC

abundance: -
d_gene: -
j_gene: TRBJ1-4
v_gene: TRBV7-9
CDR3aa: CASSQNQGSQLFF
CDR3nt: TGTGCCAGCAGCCAAAATCAGGGGAGTCAACTGTTTTTT

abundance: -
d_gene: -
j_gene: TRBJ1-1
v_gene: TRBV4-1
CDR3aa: CASSQVGEAVNTEAFF
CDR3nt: TGCGCCAGCAGCCAAGTCGGGGAGGCCGTGAACACTGAAGCTTTCTTT

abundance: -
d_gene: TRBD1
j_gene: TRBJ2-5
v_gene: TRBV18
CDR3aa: CASSNDRGRVETQYF
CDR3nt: TGTGCCAGCTCAAACGACAGGGGACGGGTAGAGACCCAGTACTTC

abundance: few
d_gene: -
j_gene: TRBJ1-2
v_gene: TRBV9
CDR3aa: CASSVGPDSIYGYTF
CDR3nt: TGTGCCAGCAGCGTGGGTCCGGACAGCATTTATGGCTACACCTTC

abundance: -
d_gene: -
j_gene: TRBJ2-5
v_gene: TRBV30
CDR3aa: CAWRGNLNRDQYF
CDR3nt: TGTGCCTGGAGAGGGAACTTGAATCGGGACCAGTACTTC

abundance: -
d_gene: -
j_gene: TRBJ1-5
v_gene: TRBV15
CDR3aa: CATGGRGDNQPQHF
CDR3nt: TGTGCCACAGGGGGGCGGGGGGACAATCAGCCCCAGCATTTT

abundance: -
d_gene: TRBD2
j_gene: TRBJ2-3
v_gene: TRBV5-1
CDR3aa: CASSLAGDYTDTQYF
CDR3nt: TGCGCCAGCAGCTTGGCGGGGGACTACACAGATACGCAGTATTTT

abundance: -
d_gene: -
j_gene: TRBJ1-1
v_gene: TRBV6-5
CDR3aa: CASRGAVASDTEAFF
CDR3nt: TGTGCCAGCAGGGGGGCAGTTGCTAGCGACACTGAAGCTTTCTTT

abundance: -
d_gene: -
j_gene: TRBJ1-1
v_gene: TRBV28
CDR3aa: CASSLTNTEAFF
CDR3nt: TGTGCCAGCAGTTTGACGAACACTGAAGCTTTCTTT

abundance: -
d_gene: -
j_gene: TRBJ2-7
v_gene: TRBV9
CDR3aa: CASSVGYEQYF
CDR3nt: TGTGCCAGCAGCGTTGGCTACGAGCAGTACTTC

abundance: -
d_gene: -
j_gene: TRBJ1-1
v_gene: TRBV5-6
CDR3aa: CASSFRSEAFF
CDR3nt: TGTGCCAGCAGCTTTCGTTCTGAAGCTTTCTTT

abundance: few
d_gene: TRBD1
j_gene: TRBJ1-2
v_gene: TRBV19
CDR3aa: CASSRDRALNVYTF
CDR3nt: TGTGCCAGTAGTCGCGACAGGGCGTTAAATGTCTACACCTTC

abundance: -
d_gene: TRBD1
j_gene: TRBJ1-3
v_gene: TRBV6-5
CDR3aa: CASQTGVGGNTIYF
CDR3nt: TGTGCCAGCCAGACAGGGGTCGGTGGAAACACCATATATTTT

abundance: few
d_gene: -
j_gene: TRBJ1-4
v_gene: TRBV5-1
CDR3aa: CASSLRTATNEKLFF
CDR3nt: TGCGCCAGCAGCTTGAGGACAGCAACTAATGAAAAACTGTTTTTT

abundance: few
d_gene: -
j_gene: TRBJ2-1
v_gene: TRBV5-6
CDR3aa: CASSLGLVDEQFF
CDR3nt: TGTGCCAGCAGCTTGGGACTAGTTGATGAGCAGTTCTTC

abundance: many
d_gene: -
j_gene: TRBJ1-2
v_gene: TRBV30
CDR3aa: CAWSVSGGAYTF
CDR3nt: TGTGCCTGGAGTGTTTCGGGGGGCGCCTACACCTTC

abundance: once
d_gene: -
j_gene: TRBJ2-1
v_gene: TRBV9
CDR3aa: CASSVSVTSNEQFF
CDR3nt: TGTGCCAGCAGCGTATCCGTGACTAGCAATGAGCAGTTCTTC

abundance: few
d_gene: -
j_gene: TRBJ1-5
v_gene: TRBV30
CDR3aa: CAWSLGANQPQHF
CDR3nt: TGTGCCTGGAGTTTAGGGGCCAATCAGCCCCAGCATTTT

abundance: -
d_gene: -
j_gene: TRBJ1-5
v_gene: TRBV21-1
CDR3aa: CASSTLRALDWVGYSNQPQHF
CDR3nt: TGTGCCAGCAGCACACTCCGGGCCCTAGATTGGGTGGGATATAGCAATCAGCCCCAGCATTTT

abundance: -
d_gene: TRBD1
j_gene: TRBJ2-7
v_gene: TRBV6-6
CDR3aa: CASSYRTGNSYEQYF
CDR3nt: TGTGCCAGCAGTTACAGGACAGGGAACTCCTACGAGCAGTACTTC

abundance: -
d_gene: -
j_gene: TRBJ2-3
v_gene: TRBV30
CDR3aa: CAWTVTDTQYF
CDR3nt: TGTGCCTGGACGGTCACAGATACGCAGTATTTT

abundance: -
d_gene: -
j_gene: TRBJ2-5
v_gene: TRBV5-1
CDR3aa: CASSFQGNQETQYF
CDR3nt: TGCGCCAGCAGCTTCCAGGGGAATCAAGAGACCCAGTACTTC

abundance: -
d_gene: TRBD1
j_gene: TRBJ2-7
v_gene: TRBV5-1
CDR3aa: CASSSGQPGQYF
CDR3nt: TGCGCCAGCAGCTCGGGACAGCCAGGGCAGTACTTC

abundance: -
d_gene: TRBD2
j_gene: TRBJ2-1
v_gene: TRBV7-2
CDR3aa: CASSLQRGGQNEQFF
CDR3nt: TGTGCCAGCAGCCTCCAGCGGGGGGGCCAGAATGAGCAGTTCTTC

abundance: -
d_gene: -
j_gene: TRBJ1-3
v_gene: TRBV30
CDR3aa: CAWSRTFSGNTIYF
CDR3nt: TGTGCCTGGAGTAGAACTTTCTCTGGAAACACCATATATTTT

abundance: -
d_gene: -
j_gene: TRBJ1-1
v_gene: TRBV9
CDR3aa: CASSVDHRVYAEAFF
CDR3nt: TGTGCCAGCAGCGTAGATCACAGGGTTTATGCTGAAGCTTTCTTT

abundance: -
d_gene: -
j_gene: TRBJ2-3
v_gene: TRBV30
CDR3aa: CAWRLGGTDTQYF
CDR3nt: TGTGCCTGGAGGCTCGGGGGCACAGATACGCAGTATTTT

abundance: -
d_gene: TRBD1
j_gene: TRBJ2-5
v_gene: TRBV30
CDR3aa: CACRTGGEETQYF
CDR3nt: TGTGCCTGCCGCACAGGGGGCGAAGAGACCCAGTACTTC

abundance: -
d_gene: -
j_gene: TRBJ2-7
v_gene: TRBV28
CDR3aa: CASSPPLYEQYF
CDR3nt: TGTGCCAGCAGTCCCCCCCTCTACGAGCAGTACTTC

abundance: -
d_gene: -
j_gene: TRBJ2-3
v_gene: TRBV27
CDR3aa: CASSFSSRTDTQYF
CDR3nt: TGTGCCAGCAGTTTTTCCAGCCGCACAGATACGCAGTATTTT

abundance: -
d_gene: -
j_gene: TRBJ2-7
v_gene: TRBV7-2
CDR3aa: CASSLAGIEQYF
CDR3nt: TGTGCCAGCAGCTTAGCAGGGATCGAGCAGTACTTC

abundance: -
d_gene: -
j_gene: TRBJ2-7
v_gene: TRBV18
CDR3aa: CASSPPNRDYEQYF
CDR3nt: TGTGCCAGCTCACCACCAAACAGGGACTACGAGCAGTACTTC

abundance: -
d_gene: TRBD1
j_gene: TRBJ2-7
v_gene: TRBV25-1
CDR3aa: CASSDDRDYEQYF
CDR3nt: TGTGCCAGCAGTGATGACAGGGACTACGAGCAGTACTTC

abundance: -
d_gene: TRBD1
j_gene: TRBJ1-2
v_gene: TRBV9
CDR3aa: CASSTNLGGQLYGYTF
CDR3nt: TGTGCCAGCAGCACAAACTTGGGGGGACAGCTTTATGGCTACACCTTC

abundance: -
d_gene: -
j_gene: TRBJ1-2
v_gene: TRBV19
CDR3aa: CASSYGNYGYTF
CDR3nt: TGTGCCAGTAGTTACGGTAACTATGGCTACACCTTC

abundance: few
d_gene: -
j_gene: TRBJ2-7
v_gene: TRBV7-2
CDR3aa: CASSPREGGTTYEQYF
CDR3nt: TGTGCCAGCAGCCCTCGAGAAGGGGGGACTACCTACGAGCAGTACTTC